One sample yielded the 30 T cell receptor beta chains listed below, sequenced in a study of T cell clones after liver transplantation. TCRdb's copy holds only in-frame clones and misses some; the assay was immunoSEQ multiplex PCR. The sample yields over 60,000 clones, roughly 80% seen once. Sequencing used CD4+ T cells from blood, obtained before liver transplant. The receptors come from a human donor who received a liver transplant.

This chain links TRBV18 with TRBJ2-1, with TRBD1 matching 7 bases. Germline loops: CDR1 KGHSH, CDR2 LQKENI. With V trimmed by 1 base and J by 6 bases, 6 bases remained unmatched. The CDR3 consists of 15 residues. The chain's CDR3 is CASSPLTTGSNEQFF. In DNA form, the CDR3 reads TGTGCCAGCTCACCACTAACGACAGGGTCCAATGAGCAGTTCTTC.

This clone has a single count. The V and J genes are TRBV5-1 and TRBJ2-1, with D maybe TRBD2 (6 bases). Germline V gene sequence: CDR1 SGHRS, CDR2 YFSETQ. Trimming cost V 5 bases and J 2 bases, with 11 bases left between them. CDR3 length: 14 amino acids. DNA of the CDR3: TGCGCCAGCAGTTGGGGGGAGACCTACAATGAGCAGTTCTTC. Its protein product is CASSWGETYNEQFF.

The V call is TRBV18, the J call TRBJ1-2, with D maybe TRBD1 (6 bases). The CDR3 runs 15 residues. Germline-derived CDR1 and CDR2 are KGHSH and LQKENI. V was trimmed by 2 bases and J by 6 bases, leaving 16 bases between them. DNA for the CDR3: TGTGCCAGCTCACCAGGTGCAGGGGAGTTGGATGGCTACACCTTC. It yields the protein CASSPGAGELDGYTF.

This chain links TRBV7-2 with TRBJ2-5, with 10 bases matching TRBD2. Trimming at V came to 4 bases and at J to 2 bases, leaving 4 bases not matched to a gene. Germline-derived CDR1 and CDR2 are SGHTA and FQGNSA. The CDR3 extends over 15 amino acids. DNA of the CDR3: TGTGCCAGCAGCTCGACTAGCGGGCGTCAAGAGACCCAGTACTTC. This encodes CASSSTSGRQETQYF.

As DNA, the CDR3 is TGTGCCAGCAGTTACGCGCGAGTCACTAACTATGGCTACACCTTC. This gives the protein CASSYARVTNYGYTF. V and J are TRBV6-5 and TRBJ1-2, with D uncertain. Germline V lookup: CDR1 MNHEY, CDR2 SVGAGI. The CDR3 contains 15 residues. Deletions cut 2 bases from V and 0 bases from J, with 10 bases between.

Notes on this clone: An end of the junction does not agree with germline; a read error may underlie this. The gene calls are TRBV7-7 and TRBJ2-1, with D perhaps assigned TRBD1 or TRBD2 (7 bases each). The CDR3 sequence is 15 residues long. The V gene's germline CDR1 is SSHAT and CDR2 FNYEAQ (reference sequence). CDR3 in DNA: TGTGCTAGCAGCTTAGGGGGCCGGGAGGACAATGAGCAGTTCTTC. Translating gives CASSLGGREDNEQFF.

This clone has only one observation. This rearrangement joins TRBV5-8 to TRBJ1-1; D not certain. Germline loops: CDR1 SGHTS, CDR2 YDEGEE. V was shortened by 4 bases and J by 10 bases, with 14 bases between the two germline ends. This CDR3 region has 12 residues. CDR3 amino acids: CASSQLPSGAFF. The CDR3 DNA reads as TGTGCCAGCAGCCAACTCCCCAGTGGAGCTTTCTTT.

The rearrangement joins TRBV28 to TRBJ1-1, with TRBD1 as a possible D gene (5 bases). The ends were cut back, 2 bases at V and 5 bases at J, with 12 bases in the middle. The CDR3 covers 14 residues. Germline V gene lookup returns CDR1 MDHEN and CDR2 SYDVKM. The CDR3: CASSLGAGRTEAFF. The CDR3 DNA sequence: TGTGCCAGCAGTTTAGGGGCAGGGAGGACTGAAGCTTTCTTT. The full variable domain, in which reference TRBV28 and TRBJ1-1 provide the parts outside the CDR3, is DVKVTQSSRYLVKRTGEKVFLECVQDMDHENMFWYRQDPGLGLRLIYFSYDVKMKEKGDIPEGYSVSREKKERFSLILESASTNQTSMYLCASSLGAGRTEAFFGQGTRLTVV.

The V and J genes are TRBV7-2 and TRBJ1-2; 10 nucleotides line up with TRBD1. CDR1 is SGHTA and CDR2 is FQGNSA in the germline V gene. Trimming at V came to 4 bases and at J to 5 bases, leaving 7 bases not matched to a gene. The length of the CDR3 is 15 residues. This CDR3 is CASSSLGQGGYGYTF. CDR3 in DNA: TGTGCCAGCAGCTCCCTCGGACAGGGGGGGTATGGCTACACCTTC.

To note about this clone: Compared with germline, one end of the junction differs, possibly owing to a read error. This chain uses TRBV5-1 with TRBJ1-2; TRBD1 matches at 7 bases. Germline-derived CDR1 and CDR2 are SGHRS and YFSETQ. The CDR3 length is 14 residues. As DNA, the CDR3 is TGTGCCAGCAGCAGTAGACAGGGATTCTATGGCTACACCTTC. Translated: CASSSRQGFYGYTF.

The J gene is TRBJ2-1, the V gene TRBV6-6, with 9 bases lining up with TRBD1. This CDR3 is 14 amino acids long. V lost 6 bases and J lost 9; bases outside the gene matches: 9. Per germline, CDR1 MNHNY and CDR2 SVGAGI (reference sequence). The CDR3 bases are TGTGCCAGCAGAATCACAGGGGGCTTGGGTGAGCAGTTCTTC. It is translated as CASRITGGLGEQFF.

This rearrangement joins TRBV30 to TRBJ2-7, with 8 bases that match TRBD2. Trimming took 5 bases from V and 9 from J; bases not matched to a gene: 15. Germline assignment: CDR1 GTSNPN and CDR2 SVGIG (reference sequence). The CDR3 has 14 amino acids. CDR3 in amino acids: CAWGISGRSIRQYF. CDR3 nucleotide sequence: TGTGCCTGGGGGATCAGCGGGAGAAGTATCCGGCAGTACTTC.

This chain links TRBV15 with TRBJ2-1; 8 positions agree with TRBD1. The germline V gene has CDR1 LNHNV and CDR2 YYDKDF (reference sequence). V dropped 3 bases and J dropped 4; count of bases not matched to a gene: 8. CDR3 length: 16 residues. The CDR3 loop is CATSRLQGAGYNEQFF. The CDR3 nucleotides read TGTGCCACCAGCAGGCTCCAGGGGGCGGGTTACAATGAGCAGTTCTTC.

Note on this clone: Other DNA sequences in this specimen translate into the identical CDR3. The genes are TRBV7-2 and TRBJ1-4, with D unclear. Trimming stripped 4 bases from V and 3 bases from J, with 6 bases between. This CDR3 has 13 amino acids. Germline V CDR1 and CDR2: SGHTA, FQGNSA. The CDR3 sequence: CASSSSANEKLFF. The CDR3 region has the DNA TGTGCCAGCAGCTCGAGTGCTAATGAAAAACTGTTTTTT.

In DNA form, the CDR3 reads TGTGCCAGCGGGCCGCAGGGAAGCTCCTACAATGAGCAGTTCTTC. Translated, it gives CASGPQGSSYNEQFF. The chain carries TRBV6-1 and TRBJ2-1; possibly TRBD1 for D (5 bases). V lost 8 bases and J 0 bases, leaving 14 bases between the germline ends. Germline loops: CDR1 MNHNS, CDR2 SASEGT. The CDR3 contains 15 residues.

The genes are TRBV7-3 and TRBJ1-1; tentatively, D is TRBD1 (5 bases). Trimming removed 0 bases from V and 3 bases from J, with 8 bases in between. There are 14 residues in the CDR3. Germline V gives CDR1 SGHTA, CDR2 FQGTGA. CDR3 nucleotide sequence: TGTGCCAGCAGCTTAACGGGGCCCGACACTGAAGCTTTCTTT. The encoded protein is CASSLTGPDTEAFF. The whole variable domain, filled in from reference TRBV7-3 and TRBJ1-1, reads GAGVSQTPSNKVTEKGKYVELRCDPISGHTALYWYRQSLGQGPEFLIYFQGTGAADDSGLPNDRFFAVRPEGSVSTLKIQRTERGDSAVYLCASSLTGPDTEAFFGQGTRLTVV.

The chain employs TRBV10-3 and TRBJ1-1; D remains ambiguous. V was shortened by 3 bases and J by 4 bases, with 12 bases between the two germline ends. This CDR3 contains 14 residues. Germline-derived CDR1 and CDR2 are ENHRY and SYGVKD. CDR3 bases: TGTGCCATCAGTGATAGGGAATCTGGCACTGAAGCTTTCTTT. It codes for CAISDRESGTEAFF.

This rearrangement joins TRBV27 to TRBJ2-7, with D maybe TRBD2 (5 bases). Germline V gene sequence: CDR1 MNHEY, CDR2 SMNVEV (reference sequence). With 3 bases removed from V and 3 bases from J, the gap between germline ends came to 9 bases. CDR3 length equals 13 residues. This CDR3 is CASSLPGSYEQYF. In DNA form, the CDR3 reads TGTGCCAGCAGTTTGCCGGGAAGCTACGAGCAGTACTTC.

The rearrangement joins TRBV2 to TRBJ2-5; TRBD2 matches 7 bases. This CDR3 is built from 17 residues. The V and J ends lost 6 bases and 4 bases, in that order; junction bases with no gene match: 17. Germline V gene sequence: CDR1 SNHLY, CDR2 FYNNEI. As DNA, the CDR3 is TGTGCCAGCAGGAAAGGCCGGGCGGGAGCGTCGACAGAGACCCAGTACTTC. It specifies CASRKGRAGASTETQYF.

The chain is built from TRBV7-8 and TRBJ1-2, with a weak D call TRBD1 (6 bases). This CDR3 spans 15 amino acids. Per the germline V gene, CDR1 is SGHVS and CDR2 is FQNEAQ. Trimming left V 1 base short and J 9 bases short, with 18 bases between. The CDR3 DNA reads TGTGCCAGCAGCTTAGGAGGGGGGGGACAACAGCGCTACACCTTC. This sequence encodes CASSLGGGGQQRYTF.

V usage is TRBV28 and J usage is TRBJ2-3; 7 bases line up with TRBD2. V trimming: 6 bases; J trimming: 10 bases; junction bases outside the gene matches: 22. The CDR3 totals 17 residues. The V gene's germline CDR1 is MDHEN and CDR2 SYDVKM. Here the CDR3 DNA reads TGTGCCAGCAGAGGGGAGGGTAGCCCAGGCCCCCGATTCGCGCAGTATTTT. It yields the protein CASRGEGSPGPRFAQYF.

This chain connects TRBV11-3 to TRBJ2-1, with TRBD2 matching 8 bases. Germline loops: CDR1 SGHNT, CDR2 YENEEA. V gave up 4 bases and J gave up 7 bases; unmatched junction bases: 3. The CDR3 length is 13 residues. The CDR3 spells CASSSGLDNEQFF. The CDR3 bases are TGTGCCAGCAGCTCGGGACTAGATAATGAGCAGTTCTTC. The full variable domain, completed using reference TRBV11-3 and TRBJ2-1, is EAGVVQSPRYKIIEKKQPVAFWCNPISGHNTLYWYLQNLGQGPELLIRYENEEAVDDSQLPKDRFSAERLKGVDSTLKIQPAELGDSAVYLCASSSGLDNEQFFGPGTRLTVL.

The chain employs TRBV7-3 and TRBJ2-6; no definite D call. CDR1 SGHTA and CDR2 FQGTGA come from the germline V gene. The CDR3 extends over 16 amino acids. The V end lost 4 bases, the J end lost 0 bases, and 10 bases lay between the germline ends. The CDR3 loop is CASSSRSASGANVLTF. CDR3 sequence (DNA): TGTGCCAGCAGCTCCCGTTCTGCCTCTGGGGCCAACGTCCTGACTTTC.

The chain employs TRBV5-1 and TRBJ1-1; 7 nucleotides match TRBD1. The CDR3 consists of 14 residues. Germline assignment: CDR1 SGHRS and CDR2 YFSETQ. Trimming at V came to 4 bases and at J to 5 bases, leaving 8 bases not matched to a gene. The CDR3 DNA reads TGCGCCAGCAGCGCAGGACAGGCAGGAACTGAAGCTTTCTTT. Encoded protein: CASSAGQAGTEAFF.

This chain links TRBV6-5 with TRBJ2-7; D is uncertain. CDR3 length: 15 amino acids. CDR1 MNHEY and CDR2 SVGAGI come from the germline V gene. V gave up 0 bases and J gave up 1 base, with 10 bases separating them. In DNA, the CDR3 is TGTGCCAGCAGTTACTCGAAGTGGTTTTCCTACGAGCAGTACTTC. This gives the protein CASSYSKWFSYEQYF.

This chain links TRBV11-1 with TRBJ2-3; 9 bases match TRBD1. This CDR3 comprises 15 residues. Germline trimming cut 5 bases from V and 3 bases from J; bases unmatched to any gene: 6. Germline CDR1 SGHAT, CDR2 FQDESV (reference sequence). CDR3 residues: CASSPLGQGTDTQYF. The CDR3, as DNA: TGTGCCAGCAGCCCCCTCGGACAGGGGACAGATACGCAGTATTTT. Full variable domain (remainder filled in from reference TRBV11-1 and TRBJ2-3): EAEVAQSPRYKITEKSQAVAFWCDPISGHATLYWYRQILGQGPELLVQFQDESVVDDSQLPKDRFSAERLKGVDSTLKIQPAELGDSAMYLCASSPLGQGTDTQYFGPGTRLTVL.

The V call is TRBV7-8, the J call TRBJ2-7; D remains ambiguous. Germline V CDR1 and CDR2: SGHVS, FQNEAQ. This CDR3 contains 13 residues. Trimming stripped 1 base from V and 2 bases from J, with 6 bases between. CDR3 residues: CASSLGSPYEQYF. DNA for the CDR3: TGTGCCAGCAGCTTAGGGTCCCCCTACGAGCAGTACTTC.

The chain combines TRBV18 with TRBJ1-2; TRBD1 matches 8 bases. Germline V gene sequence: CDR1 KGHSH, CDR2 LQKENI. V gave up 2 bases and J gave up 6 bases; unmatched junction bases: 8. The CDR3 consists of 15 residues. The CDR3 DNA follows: TGTGCCAGCTCACCAAGAGGCAGGGGGCTTGATGGCTACACCTTC. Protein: CASSPRGRGLDGYTF.

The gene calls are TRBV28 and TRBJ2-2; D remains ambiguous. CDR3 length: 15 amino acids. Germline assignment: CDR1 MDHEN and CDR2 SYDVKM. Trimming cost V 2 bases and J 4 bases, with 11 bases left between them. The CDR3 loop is CASSLPVPGTGELFF. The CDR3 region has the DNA TGTGCCAGCAGTTTACCTGTGCCCGGCACCGGGGAGCTGTTTTTT.

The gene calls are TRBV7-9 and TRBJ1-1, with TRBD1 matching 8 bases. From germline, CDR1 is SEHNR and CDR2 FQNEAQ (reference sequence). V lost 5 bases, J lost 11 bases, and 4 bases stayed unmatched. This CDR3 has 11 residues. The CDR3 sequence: CASSKTGVAFF. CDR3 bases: TGTGCCAGCAGCAAGACAGGGGTCGCTTTCTTT. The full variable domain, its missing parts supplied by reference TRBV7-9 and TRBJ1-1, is DTGVSQNPRHKITKRGQNVTFRCDPISEHNRLYWYRQTLGQGPEFLTYFQNEAQLEKSRLLSDRFSAERPKGSFSTLEIQRTEQGDSAMYLCASSKTGVAFFGQGTRLTVV.